This entry lists 30 T cell receptor beta chains sequenced from one sample in a study of blood T cell repertoires in COVID-19. This table comes from immunoSEQ multiplex PCR, and its TCRdb copy is limited to in-frame clones, with some not included. The sample contains about 210,000 clones, 70% to 90% of which appear only once. Sequenced material: PBMCs or T cells enriched from blood (not recorded which). Receptor source: a man between 40 and 49 years old who had recovered from COVID-19.

This chain uses TRBV19 with TRBJ2-7; no reliable D call. The germline CDR1 and CDR2 sequences are LNHDA and SQIVND (reference sequence). The CDR3 spans 14 residues. The V gene lost 1 base and the J gene lost 1 base, with 8 bases spanning the gap. The CDR3 loop is CASSIGGGSYEQYF. As DNA, the CDR3 is TGTGCCAGTAGTATAGGTGGCGGATCCTACGAGCAGTACTTC.

The J gene is TRBJ2-3, the V gene TRBV5-1; TRBD1 matches 9 bases. This CDR3 contains 17 residues. Looked up from germline, CDR1 is SGHRS and CDR2 is YFSETQ. V trimming: 4 bases; J trimming: 4 bases; junction bases outside the gene matches: 13. This CDR3 reads CASSPLRGQGTADTQYF. In DNA, the CDR3 is TGCGCCAGCAGCCCTTTGAGGGGACAGGGAACAGCAGATACGCAGTATTTT.

This clone was seen more than once but under ten times. The chain employs TRBV7-9 and TRBJ1-2, with a possible D match to TRBD1 (6 bases). Trimming pared 1 base from V and 8 bases from J, leaving 17 bases between. CDR3 length: 15 residues. CDR1 SEHNR and CDR2 FQNEAQ come from the germline V gene (reference sequence). This chain's CDR3 is CASSLGVGPGVGYTF. Written as DNA, the CDR3 is TGTGCCAGCAGCTTAGGTGTTGGGCCAGGGGTCGGCTACACCTTC.

V usage is TRBV5-4 and J usage is TRBJ1-2; maybe TRBD1 (5 bases). The CDR3 is 13 residues long. Germline values: CDR1 SGHNT, CDR2 YYREEE (reference sequence). Trimming took 0 bases from V and 7 from J, leaving 10 bases between them. The CDR3 DNA is TGTGCCAGCAGCTTGGCGGGGGTTAGTGGCTACACCTTC. It translates to CASSLAGVSGYTF.

This clone has more than one count but fewer than ten. The V call is TRBV7-9, the J call TRBJ2-3; TRBD1 agrees at 8 bases. V lost 3 bases to trimming and J lost 4 bases; unmatched junction nucleotides: 6. Germline V lookup: CDR1 SEHNR, CDR2 FQNEAQ (reference sequence). The CDR3 is made up of 15 amino acids. CDR3 amino acids: CASSFETGVADTQYF. The DNA of the CDR3 is TGTGCCAGCAGCTTCGAGACAGGGGTGGCAGATACGCAGTATTTT.

V gene TRBV28 combines with J gene TRBJ1-5, with a possible D match to TRBD1 (5 bases). Germline loops: CDR1 MDHEN, CDR2 SYDVKM. This CDR3 contains 14 residues. Between the trimmed V and J ends, which lost 6 bases and 7 bases, there was a span of 16 bases. The CDR3 coding sequence is TGTGCCAGCAGCATACTCGGGGGGGTACAGCCCCAGCATTTT. As protein: CASSILGGVQPQHF. The entire variable domain, with the rest obtained from reference TRBV28 and TRBJ1-5, is as follows: DVKVTQSSRYLVKRTGEKVFLECVQDMDHENMFWYRQDPGLGLRLIYFSYDVKMKEKGDIPEGYSVSREKKERFSLILESASTNQTSMYLCASSILGGVQPQHFGDGTRLSIL.

The chain couples TRBV14 to TRBJ1-1; no clear D. V was clipped by 0 bases and J by 3 bases, with 11 bases between them. Looked up from germline, CDR1 is SGHDN and CDR2 is FVKESK. This CDR3 spans 15 amino acids. This chain's CDR3 is CASSQETTRDTEAFF. The CDR3 DNA is TGTGCCAGCAGCCAAGAAACGACTAGGGACACTGAAGCTTTCTTT. Drawing the rest from reference TRBV14 and TRBJ1-1, the complete variable domain is EAGVTQFPSHSVIEKGQTVTLRCDPISGHDNLYWYRRVMGKEIKFLLHFVKESKQDESGMPNNRFLAERTGGTYSTLKVQPAELEDSGVYFCASSQETTRDTEAFFGQGTRLTVV.

V is TRBV30 and J is TRBJ1-5; D is perhaps TRBD1 (6 bases). Germline V gene lookup returns CDR1 GTSNPN and CDR2 SVGIG (reference sequence). Trimming stripped 4 bases from V and 0 bases from J, with 10 bases between. The CDR3 is 14 residues long. The CDR3, as DNA: TGTGCCTGGACACAGGGATATAGCAATCAGCCCCAGCATTTT. This sequence encodes CAWTQGYSNQPQHF.

As concerns this clone: This sample includes further DNA sequences coding for the same CDR3. The chain is built from TRBV7-6 and TRBJ2-7, with TRBD1 matching over 8 bases. CDR1 and CDR2 from the germline V gene are SGHVS and FNYEAQ. This CDR3 comprises 14 residues. With 6 bases clipped from V and 2 bases from J, the junction kept 6 bases outside the gene matches. The CDR3 DNA reads TGTGCCAGCAGTGGACAGGGTGGGGCCTACGAGCAGTACTTC. Translation: CASSGQGGAYEQYF.

CDR3 loop: CATTGAGGTRAEKLFF. CDR3 bases: TGTGCCACCACGGGGGCAGGGGGCACGAGGGCTGAAAAACTGTTTTTT. This rearrangement joins TRBV2 to TRBJ1-4; 8 bases fit TRBD1. The germline V gene has CDR1 SNHLY and CDR2 FYNNEI. Trimming cost V 10 bases and J 7 bases; bases outside gene matches: 17. CDR3 length: 16 residues.

The chain has TRBV14 and TRBJ2-5, with 8 bases aligning to TRBD1. Germline CDR1 is SGHDN and CDR2 is FVKESK. V lost 4 bases, J lost 9 bases, and 13 bases stayed unmatched. The CDR3 covers 15 residues. The CDR3 bases are TGTGCCAGCAGCCGAATCGGCGGGTCACAGGGGGCCCAGTACTTC. It is translated as CASSRIGGSQGAQYF. Complete variable domain (other parts from reference TRBV14 and TRBJ2-5): EAGVTQFPSHSVIEKGQTVTLRCDPISGHDNLYWYRRVMGKEIKFLLHFVKESKQDESGMPNNRFLAERTGGTYSTLKVQPAELEDSGVYFCASSRIGGSQGAQYFGPGTRLLVL.

The rearrangement links TRBV5-1 to TRBJ1-6; the D is unclear. V was cut by 0 bases and J by 7 bases, with 11 bases left in between. CDR1 SGHRS and CDR2 YFSETQ come from the germline V gene. The CDR3 runs to 15 residues. CDR3 sequence reads: CASSLDLGGNSPLHF. The CDR3 DNA reads TGCGCCAGCAGCTTGGATTTGGGAGGGAATTCACCCCTCCACTTT.

The chain couples TRBV12-5 to TRBJ1-5; 11 bases map to TRBD1. This CDR3 region has 17 residues. Losses at the gene ends were 2 bases for V and 3 bases for J; bases not matched to a gene: 6. The V gene's germline CDR1 is LGHNT and CDR2 FRNRAP. CDR3 loop: CASGLTGDRGYNQPQHF. As DNA, the CDR3 is TGTGCTAGTGGTTTGACGGGGGACAGGGGGTACAATCAGCCCCAGCATTTT.

The CDR3 coding sequence is TGCGCCAGCAGCTTGGATGGCTCGTTAATAGCTTTCTTT. Protein product: CASSLDGSLIAFF. The V and J genes are TRBV5-1 and TRBJ1-1; D unclear. V lost 0 bases, J lost 10 bases, and 13 bases lay in between. Germline lookup yields CDR1 SGHRS and CDR2 YFSETQ. This CDR3 has 13 residues.

In the case of this clone: Relative to the germline gene, one junction end is altered; a read error may explain this. The gene calls are TRBV5-1 and TRBJ2-1; tentative D call: TRBD1 (5 bases). The CDR3 is made up of 15 amino acids. The V gene's germline CDR1 is SGHRS and CDR2 YFSETQ. CDR3 bases: TGCGCCAGCAACTTGGTACTAACCTCAGGGAATGAGCAGTTCTTC. It specifies CASNLVLTSGNEQFF. The whole variable domain, remainder taken from reference TRBV5-1 and TRBJ2-1, is KAGVTQTPRYLIKTRGQQVTLSCSPISGHRSVSWYQQTPGQGLQFLFEYFSETQRNKGNFPGRFSGRQFSNSRSEMNVSTLELGDSALYLCASNLVLTSGNEQFFGPGTRLTVL.

This clone was recorded a few times. This chain links TRBV12-3 or TRBV12-4 with TRBJ1-1, with D uncertain. The V end lost 0 bases, the J end lost 12 bases, and 11 bases lay between the germline ends. This CDR3 region has 12 residues. This chain's CDR3 is CASSLALRRTFF. As DNA, the CDR3 is TGTGCCAGCAGTTTAGCTCTCAGAAGAACTTTCTTT.

Only one count was recorded for this clone. The chain links TRBV18 to TRBJ1-3; maybe TRBD1 (6 bases). The CDR3 consists of 17 residues. CDR1 and CDR2 from the germline V gene are KGHSH and LQKENI. V lost 3 bases and J 0 bases, leaving 15 bases between the germline ends. The CDR3 DNA is TGTGCCAGCTCACCTCCTATTGGACAGATCTCTGGAAACACCATATATTTT. This codes for CASSPPIGQISGNTIYF.

The V gene is TRBV5-4, the J gene TRBJ2-7, with 11 positions matching TRBD2. This CDR3 is 16 amino acids long. Germline V gene lookup returns CDR1 SGHNT and CDR2 YYREEE (reference sequence). Trimming cost V 0 bases and J 0 bases; bases outside gene matches: 2. The CDR3 bases are TGTGCCAGCAGCTTGGGACTAGCGGGGAGCTCCTACGAGCAGTACTTC. This sequence encodes CASSLGLAGSSYEQYF.

CDR3 DNA: TGTGCCAGCTCAATGACAGGGGCCCTCCTTGGGACTGAAGCTTTCTTT. It codes for CASSMTGALLGTEAFF. The chain has TRBV18 and TRBJ1-1; 8 bases match TRBD1. Trimming took 5 bases from V and 5 from J; bases not matched to a gene: 13. From germline, CDR1 is KGHSH and CDR2 LQKENI. CDR3 size: 16 residues.

The genes are TRBV5-4 and TRBJ1-3; 7 nucleotides align to TRBD1. Germline CDR1 and CDR2: SGHNT and YYREEE (reference sequence). The CDR3 sequence is 14 residues long. The V and J ends lost 5 bases and 3 bases, in that order; junction bases with no gene match: 5. The CDR3 sequence: CASRGTGDGNTIYF. CDR3 coding DNA: TGTGCCAGCAGAGGCACAGGGGATGGAAACACCATATATTTT.

This clone was detected once. The chain couples TRBV29-1 to TRBJ1-1; tentatively, D is TRBD1 (5 bases). The V end lost 4 bases, the J end lost 8 bases, and 17 bases lay between the germline ends. The CDR3 sequence is 13 residues long. CDR1 and CDR2 (germline): SQVTM, ANQGSEA. The CDR3 sequence: CSVGGGVVQEAFF. The CDR3 nucleotides read TGCAGCGTTGGGGGAGGGGTAGTTCAGGAAGCTTTCTTT. Full variable domain (remainder filled in from reference TRBV29-1 and TRBJ1-1): SAVISQKPSRDICQRGTSLTIQCQVDSQVTMMFWYRQQPGQSLTLIATANQGSEATYESGFVIDKFPISRPNLTFSTLTVSNMSPEDSSIYLCSVGGGVVQEAFFGQGTRLTVV.

The V and J genes are TRBV4-2 and TRBJ1-4, with 11 bases lining up with TRBD1. CDR3 length: 18 amino acids. Trimming took 4 bases from V and 7 from J; bases not matched to a gene: 14. Germline V gene sequence: CDR1 LGHNA, CDR2 YNFKEQ. The CDR3 coding sequence is TGTGCCAGCAGCCGGGTAGGACAGGGGGCAGGTTCGGGTGAAAAACTGTTTTTT. Translated: CASSRVGQGAGSGEKLFF.

The chain carries TRBV4-1 and TRBJ2-2; D gene ambiguous. Between the trimmed V and J ends, which lost 1 base and 8 bases, there was a span of 5 bases. In germline, CDR1 is MGHRA, CDR2 YSYEKL. This CDR3 is built from 12 residues. CDR3 coding DNA: TGCGCCAGCAGCCAAGTCCTTGGGGAGCTGTTTTTT. Translating it yields CASSQVLGELFF.

This sequence joins TRBV18 and TRBJ1-3; D not resolved. Germline values: CDR1 KGHSH, CDR2 LQKENI. With 1 base removed from V and 4 bases from J, the gap between germline ends came to 11 bases. This CDR3 spans 15 amino acids. The CDR3 DNA is TGTGCCAGCTCACCACAGGTCATGGAGGGAAACACCATATATTTT. Translated, it gives CASSPQVMEGNTIYF.

This clone appeared a single time. The chain has TRBV5-1 and TRBJ2-7; 8 bases map to TRBD2. V was clipped by 0 bases and J by 3 bases; unmatched bases: 8. The CDR3 consists of 16 residues. Germline V lookup: CDR1 SGHRS, CDR2 YFSETQ. CDR3 loop: CASSLAAGTSRYEQYF. DNA for the CDR3: TGCGCCAGCAGCTTGGCCGCAGGGACTAGTCGCTACGAGCAGTACTTC. Based on the CDR3 plus reference TRBV5-1 and TRBJ2-7, the full variable domain is KAGVTQTPRYLIKTRGQQVTLSCSPISGHRSVSWYQQTPGQGLQFLFEYFSETQRNKGNFPGRFSGRQFSNSRSEMNVSTLELGDSALYLCASSLAAGTSRYEQYFGPGTRLTVT.

This clone has only one observation. The V and J genes are TRBV19 and TRBJ1-1; possibly TRBD1 for D (5 bases). V was cut by 6 bases and J by 1 base, with 12 bases left in between. CDR3 length: 14 residues. Germline CDR1 is LNHDA and CDR2 is SQIVND (reference sequence). CDR3 region: CASRGFGGNTEAFF. In DNA, the CDR3 is TGTGCCAGTAGAGGGTTCGGGGGGAACACTGAAGCTTTCTTT.

The chain combines TRBV7-9 with TRBJ2-3, with D tentatively TRBD2 (6 bases). Trimming stripped 2 bases from V and 7 bases from J, with 16 bases between. The CDR3 runs 15 residues. Germline values: CDR1 SEHNR, CDR2 FQNEAQ (reference sequence). CDR3 in DNA: TGTGCCAGCAGCTTAAGTACGGGAGTAGGGTATACGCAGTATTTT. Translation: CASSLSTGVGYTQYF.

The chain carries TRBV6-5 and TRBJ1-2; 7 nucleotides agree with TRBD1. Germline CDR1 reads MNHEY; CDR2 reads SVGAGI. Trimming took 6 bases from V and 0 from J; bases not matched to a gene: 4. The CDR3 totals 14 residues. The CDR3 sequence: CASRGQLSNYGYTF. The CDR3 coding sequence is TGTGCCAGCAGGGGACAGCTTTCTAACTATGGCTACACCTTC.

The genes are TRBV9 and TRBJ2-3, with D possibly matching TRBD1 (6 bases). Germline lookup yields CDR1 SGDLS and CDR2 YYNGEE. The CDR3 is 15 amino acids. V was pared by 0 bases and J by 3 bases, with 11 bases between. The DNA for the CDR3 is TGTGCCAGCAGCGTAGGAGCGAGGGGGACAGATACGCAGTATTTT. This translates into CASSVGARGTDTQYF.

CDR3: CASSSLGSEKLFF. For the CDR3, the DNA is TGTGCCAGCAGCTCCCTCGGGAGTGAAAAACTGTTTTTT. The chain carries TRBV7-9 and TRBJ1-4; D is uncertain. CDR1 and CDR2 from the germline V gene are SEHNR and FQNEAQ (reference sequence). V was clipped by 4 bases and J by 7 bases, with 10 bases between them. This CDR3 contains 13 residues.